This T cell receptor (beta chain) originates from a study of T cells in Graves' hyperthyroidism and ophthalmopathy. This clonotype has ten or more counts. The germline V gene encodes CDR1 LGHDT and CDR2 YNNKEL (reference sequence). This CDR3 has 14 amino acids. J was trimmed by 3 bases and V by 1 base; bases with no gene match: 1. RNA transcripts gave rise to amplified TCR beta CDR3 regions. Using the HTBI primer set, a first-round RT-PCR was run on the TCR CDR3. TCRdb re-called the multiplex PCR reads with MiXCR, one entry per CDR3 protein. The sample has roughly 380,000 distinct CDR3 sequences, about 14% seen once.

Sequenced input: blood. This chain connects TRBV3-1 to TRBJ2-3; TRBD1 matches at 7 bases. This TCR was sampled from a woman aged 55-70 years with Graves' hyperthyroidism. The CDR3 nucleotides read TGTGCCAGCAGCCAAGGACAGGGTACAGATACGCAGTATTTT. Protein product: CASSQGQGTDTQYF.